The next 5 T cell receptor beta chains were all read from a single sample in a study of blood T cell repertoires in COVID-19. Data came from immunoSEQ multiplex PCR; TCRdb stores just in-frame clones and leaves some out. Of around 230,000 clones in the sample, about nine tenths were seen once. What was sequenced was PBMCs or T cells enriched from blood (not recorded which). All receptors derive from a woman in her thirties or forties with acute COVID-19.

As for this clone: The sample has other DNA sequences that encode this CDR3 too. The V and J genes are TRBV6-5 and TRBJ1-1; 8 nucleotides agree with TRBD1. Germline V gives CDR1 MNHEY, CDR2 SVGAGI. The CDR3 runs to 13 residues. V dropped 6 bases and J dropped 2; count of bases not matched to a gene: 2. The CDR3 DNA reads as TGTGCCAGCAGCCCAGGGGGCAACACTGAAGCTTTCTTT. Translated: CASSPGGNTEAFF.

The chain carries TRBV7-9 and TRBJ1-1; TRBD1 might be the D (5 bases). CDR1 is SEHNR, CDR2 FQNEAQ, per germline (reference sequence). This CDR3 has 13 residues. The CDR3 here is CVSRRGLGTEAFF. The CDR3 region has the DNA TGTGTCTCCAGGAGGGGTTTGGGCACTGAAGCTTTCTTT. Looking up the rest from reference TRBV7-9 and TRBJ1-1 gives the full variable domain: DTGVSQNPRHKITKRGQNVTFRCDPISEHNRLYWYRQTLGQGPEFLTYFQNEAQLEKSRLLSDRFSAERPKGSFSTLEIQRTEQGDSAMYLCVSRRGLGTEAFFGQGTRLTVV.

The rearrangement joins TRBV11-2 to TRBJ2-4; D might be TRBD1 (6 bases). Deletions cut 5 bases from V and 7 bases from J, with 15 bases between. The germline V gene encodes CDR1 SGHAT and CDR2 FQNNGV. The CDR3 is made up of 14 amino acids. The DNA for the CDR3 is TGTGCCAGCAGCCCCGCAGGGGTCTTGAACATTCAGTACTTC. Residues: CASSPAGVLNIQYF.

This CDR3 reads CASSLGTGGPYNSPLHF. DNA for the CDR3: TGCGCCAGCAGCTTGGGGACAGGGGGCCCCTATAATTCACCCCTCCACTTT. V is TRBV5-1 and J is TRBJ1-6; TRBD1 matches 11 bases. Trimming cost V 0 bases and J 2 bases; bases outside gene matches: 1. The CDR3 contains 17 residues. Germline CDR1 SGHRS, CDR2 YFSETQ. The entire variable domain, with the rest obtained from reference TRBV5-1 and TRBJ1-6, is as follows: KAGVTQTPRYLIKTRGQQVTLSCSPISGHRSVSWYQQTPGQGLQFLFEYFSETQRNKGNFPGRFSGRQFSNSRSEMNVSTLELGDSALYLCASSLGTGGPYNSPLHFGNGTRLTVT.

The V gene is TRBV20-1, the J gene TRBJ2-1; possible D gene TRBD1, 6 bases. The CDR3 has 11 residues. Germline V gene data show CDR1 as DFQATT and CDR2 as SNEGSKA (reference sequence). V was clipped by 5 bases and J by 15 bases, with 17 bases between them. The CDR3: CSAQGPTLGFF. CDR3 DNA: TGCAGTGCTCAGGGGCCCACCCTCGGGTTCTTC.